This TCR beta chain was identified during a study of shared clonotypes between healthy human individuals. Study information: A couple of women and three men aged 18 to 49 made up the donors.

Produced via immunoSEQ multiplex PCR; TCRdb's table is partial and in-frame only. The sample shows a few million clones, approximately 93% of them seen only once. From germline, CDR1 is MNHEY and CDR2 SVGAGI. CDR3 length: 13 residues. Trimming removed 7 bases at V and 1 base at J, with 10 bases between. Whole-study results and caveats: Researchers sampled only blood; tissue repertoires likely differ.

About this clone itself: Antigen: not known. The same CDR3 is also encoded by other DNA sequences in this sample.

Memory CD4+ cells were the fraction left after CD45RA+ naive selection. Material: naive CD4+ T cells from PBMCs. The subset denotes: CD45RA+ positively selected. The chain carries TRBV6-5 and TRBJ1-1; no clear D. This clonotype was obtained from a man aged 18 to 29 in good health. Some clones in this sample may be carry-over from other donors' samples. The chain's CDR3 is CASTPPGNTEAFF. The CDR3 nucleotides are TGTGCCAGCACCCCTCCAGGGAACACTGAAGCTTTCTTT.